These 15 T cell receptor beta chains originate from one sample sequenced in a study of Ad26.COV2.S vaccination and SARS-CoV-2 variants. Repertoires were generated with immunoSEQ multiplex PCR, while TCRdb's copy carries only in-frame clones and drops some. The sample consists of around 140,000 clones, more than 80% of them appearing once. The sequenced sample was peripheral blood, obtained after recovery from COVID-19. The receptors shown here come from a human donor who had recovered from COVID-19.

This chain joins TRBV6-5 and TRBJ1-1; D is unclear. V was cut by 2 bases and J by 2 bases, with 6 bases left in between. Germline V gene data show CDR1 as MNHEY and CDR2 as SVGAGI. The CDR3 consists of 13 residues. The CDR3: CASSYTRNTEAFF. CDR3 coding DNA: TGTGCCAGCAGTTACACCAGAAACACTGAAGCTTTCTTT.

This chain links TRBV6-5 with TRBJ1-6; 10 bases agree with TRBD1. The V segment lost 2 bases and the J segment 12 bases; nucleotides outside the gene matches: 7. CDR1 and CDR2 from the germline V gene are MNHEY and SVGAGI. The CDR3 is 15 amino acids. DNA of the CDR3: TGTGCCAGCAGTTACAGTGGACAGGGGGTTTTACCCCTCCACTTT. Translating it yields CASSYSGQGVLPLHF.

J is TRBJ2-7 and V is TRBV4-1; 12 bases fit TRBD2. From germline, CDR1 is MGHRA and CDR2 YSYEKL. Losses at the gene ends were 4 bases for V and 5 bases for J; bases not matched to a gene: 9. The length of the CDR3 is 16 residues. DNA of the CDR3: TGCGCCAGCAGCCCCAGTCTAGCGGGGGGGTGGAACGAGCAGTACTTC. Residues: CASSPSLAGGWNEQYF.

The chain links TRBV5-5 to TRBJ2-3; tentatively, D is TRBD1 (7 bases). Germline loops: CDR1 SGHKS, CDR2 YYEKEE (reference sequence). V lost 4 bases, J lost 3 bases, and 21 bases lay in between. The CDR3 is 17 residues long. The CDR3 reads CASSASRGTALTDTQYF. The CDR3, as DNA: TGTGCCAGCAGCGCGAGCCGCGGGACAGCGCTTACAGATACGCAGTATTTT.

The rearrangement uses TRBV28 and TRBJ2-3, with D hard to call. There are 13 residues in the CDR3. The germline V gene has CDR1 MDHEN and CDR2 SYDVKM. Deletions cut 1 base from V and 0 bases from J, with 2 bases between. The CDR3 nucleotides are TGTGCCAGCAGTTTATCGAGCACAGATACGCAGTATTTT. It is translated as CASSLSSTDTQYF.

CDR3 loop: CASSGTSGGSYNEQFF. CDR3 nucleotides: TGTGCCAGCAGCGGGACTAGCGGGGGGTCCTACAATGAGCAGTTCTTC. The chain recombines TRBV7-9 with TRBJ2-1, with 15 bases that match TRBD2. Germline CDR1 reads SEHNR; CDR2 reads FQNEAQ (reference sequence). This CDR3 has 16 residues. Losses at the gene ends were 5 bases for V and 1 base for J; bases not matched to a gene: 0.

Written as DNA, the CDR3 is TGCGCCAGCAGCCAATTACTCCCCAGTGAGCAGTTCTTC. Residues: CASSQLLPSEQFF. J is TRBJ2-1 and V is TRBV4-1; the D is unclear. Germline V gene sequence: CDR1 MGHRA, CDR2 YSYEKL. The CDR3 loop spans 13 amino acids. The V and J ends lost 2 bases and 9 bases respectively, with 11 bases between them.

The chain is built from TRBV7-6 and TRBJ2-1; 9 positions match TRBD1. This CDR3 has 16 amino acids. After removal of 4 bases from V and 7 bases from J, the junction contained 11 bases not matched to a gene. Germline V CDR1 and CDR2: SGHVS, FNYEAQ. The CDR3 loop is CASSWTGTGLLNEQFF. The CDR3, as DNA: TGTGCCAGCAGCTGGACCGGGACAGGGCTTTTGAATGAGCAGTTCTTC.

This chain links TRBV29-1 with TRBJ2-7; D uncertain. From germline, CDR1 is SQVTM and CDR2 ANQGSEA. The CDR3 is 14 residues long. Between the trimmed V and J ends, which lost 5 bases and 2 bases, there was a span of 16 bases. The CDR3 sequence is CSVRGRLTAYEQYF. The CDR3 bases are TGCAGCGTTAGAGGCAGGTTGACCGCCTACGAGCAGTACTTC.

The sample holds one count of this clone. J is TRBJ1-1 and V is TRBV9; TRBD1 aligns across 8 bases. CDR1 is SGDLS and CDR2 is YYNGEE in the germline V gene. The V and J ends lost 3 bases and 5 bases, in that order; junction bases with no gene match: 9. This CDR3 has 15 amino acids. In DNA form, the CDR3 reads TGTGCCAGCAGCGAGTCGGACAGGGTGGGGACTGAAGCTTTCTTT. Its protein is CASSESDRVGTEAFF.

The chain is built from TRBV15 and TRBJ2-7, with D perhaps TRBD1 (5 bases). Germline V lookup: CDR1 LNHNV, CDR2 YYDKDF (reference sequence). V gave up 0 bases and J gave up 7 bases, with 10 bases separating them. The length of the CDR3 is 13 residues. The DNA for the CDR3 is TGTGCCACCAGCAGAGATAAACAGGAGGAGCAGTACTTC. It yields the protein CATSRDKQEEQYF.

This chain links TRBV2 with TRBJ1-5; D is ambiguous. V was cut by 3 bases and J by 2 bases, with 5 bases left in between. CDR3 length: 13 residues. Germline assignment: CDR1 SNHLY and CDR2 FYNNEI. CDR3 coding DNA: TGTGCCAGCAGTGATCGGGGCAATCAGCCCCAGCATTTT. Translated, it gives CASSDRGNQPQHF.

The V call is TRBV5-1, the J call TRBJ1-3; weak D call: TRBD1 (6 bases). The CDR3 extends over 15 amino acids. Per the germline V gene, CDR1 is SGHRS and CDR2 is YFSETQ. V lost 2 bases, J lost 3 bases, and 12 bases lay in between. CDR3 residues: CASSLTGSYGNTIYF. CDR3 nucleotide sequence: TGCGCCAGCAGCTTAACAGGGTCTTATGGAAACACCATATATTTT. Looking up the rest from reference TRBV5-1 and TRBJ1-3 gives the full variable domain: KAGVTQTPRYLIKTRGQQVTLSCSPISGHRSVSWYQQTPGQGLQFLFEYFSETQRNKGNFPGRFSGRQFSNSRSEMNVSTLELGDSALYLCASSLTGSYGNTIYFGEGSWLTVV.

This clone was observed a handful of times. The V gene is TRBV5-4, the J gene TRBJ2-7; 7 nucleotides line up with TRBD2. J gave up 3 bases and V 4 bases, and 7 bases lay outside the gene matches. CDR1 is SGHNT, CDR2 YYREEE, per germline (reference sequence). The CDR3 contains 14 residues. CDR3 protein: CASSPGTNHYEQYF. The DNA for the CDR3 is TGTGCCAGCAGCCCGGGGACTAATCACTACGAGCAGTACTTC. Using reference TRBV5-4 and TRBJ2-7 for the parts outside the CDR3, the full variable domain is ETGVTQSPTHLIKTRGQQVTLRCSSQSGHNTVSWYQQALGQGPQFIFQYYREEENGRGNFPPRFSGLQFPNYSSELNVNALELDDSALYLCASSPGTNHYEQYFGPGTRLTVT.

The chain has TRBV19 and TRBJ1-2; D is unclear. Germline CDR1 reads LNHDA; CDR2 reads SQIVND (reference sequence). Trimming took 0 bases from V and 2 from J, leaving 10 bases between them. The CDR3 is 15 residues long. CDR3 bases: TGTGCCAGTAGTATAGATCGCAGGCCCAACTATGGCTACACCTTC. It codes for CASSIDRRPNYGYTF.